This entry concerns a single T cell receptor beta chain. This entry comes from a study of blood T cell repertoires in COVID-19. Study details: Sources were T cells, B-cell-depleted T cells, or PBMCs; the material itself was cDNA or gDNA.

Sequencing used immunoSEQ multiplex PCR; TCRdb keeps in-frame clones, though not all of them. The sample gives 120,000 or so clones, more than 65% of which show up once; around 25% is in the top ten. Germline values: CDR1 MDHEN, CDR2 SYDVKM. After removal of 6 bases from V and 1 base from J, the junction contained 11 bases not matched to a gene. CDR3 length: 18 residues. Sequencing was performed on peripheral blood. V and J are TRBV28 and TRBJ2-3; 12 bases fit TRBD2. The TCR sequence derives from a human donor in a cohort sampled during active COVID-19. The CDR3 nucleotides are TGTGCCAGCAGCCTGGGACTAGCGGGCCTGTATGGCACAGATACGCAGTATTTT. Its translation: CASSLGLAGLYGTDTQYF.